This TCR beta chain was sequenced for a study of T cells in Graves' hyperthyroidism and ophthalmopathy. Germline V lookup: CDR1 SNHLY, CDR2 FYNNEI. V lost 3 bases to trimming and J lost 0 bases, with 15 bases between them. The CDR3 length is 16 residues. RNA transcripts provided the source from which TCR beta CDR3 regions were amplified. First-round RT-PCR with HTBI primers amplified the TCR CDR3 region. TCRdb passed the multiplex PCR reads through MiXCR, listing each CDR3 protein once. The sample records a few hundred thousand distinct CDR3 sequences, roughly 13% being singletons. This clonotype appeared many times.

The clonotype was recovered from a woman aged 25-40 years with Graves' hyperthyroidism that later progressed to Graves' ophthalmopathy. The rearrangement uses TRBV2 and TRBJ2-7; the D is unclear. The sequenced material came from blood. The CDR3 here is CASSESPGLGSYEQYF. CDR3 coding DNA: TGTGCCAGCAGTGAGTCCCCGGGCCTGGGCTCCTACGAGCAGTACTTC.